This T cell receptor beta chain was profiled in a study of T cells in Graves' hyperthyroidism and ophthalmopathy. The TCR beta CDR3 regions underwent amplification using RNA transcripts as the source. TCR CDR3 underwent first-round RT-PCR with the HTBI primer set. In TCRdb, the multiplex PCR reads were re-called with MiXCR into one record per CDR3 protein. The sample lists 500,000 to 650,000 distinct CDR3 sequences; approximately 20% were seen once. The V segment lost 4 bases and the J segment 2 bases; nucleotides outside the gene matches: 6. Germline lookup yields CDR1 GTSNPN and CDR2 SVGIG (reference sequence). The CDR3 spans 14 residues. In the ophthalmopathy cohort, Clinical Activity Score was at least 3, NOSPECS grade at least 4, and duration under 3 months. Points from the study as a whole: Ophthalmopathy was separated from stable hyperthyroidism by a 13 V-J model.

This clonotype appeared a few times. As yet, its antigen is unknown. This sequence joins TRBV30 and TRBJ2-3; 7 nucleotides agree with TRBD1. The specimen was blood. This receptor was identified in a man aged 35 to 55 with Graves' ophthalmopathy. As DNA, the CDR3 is TGTGCCTGGACCAAACAGGGGTACACAGATACGCAGTATTTT. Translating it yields CAWTKQGYTDTQYF.